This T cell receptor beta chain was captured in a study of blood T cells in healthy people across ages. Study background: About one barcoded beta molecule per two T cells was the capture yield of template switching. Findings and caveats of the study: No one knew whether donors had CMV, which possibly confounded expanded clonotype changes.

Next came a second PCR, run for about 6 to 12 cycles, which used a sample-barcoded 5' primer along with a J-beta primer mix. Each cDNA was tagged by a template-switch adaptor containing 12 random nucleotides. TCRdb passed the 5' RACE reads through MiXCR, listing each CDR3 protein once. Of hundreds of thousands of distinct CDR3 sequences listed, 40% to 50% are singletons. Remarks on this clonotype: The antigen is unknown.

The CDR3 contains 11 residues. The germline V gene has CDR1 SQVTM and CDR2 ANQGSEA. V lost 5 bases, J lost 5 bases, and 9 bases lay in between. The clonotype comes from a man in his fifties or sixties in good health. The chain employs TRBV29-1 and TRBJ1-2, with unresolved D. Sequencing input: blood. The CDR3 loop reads CSVRAEYGYTF. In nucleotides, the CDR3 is TGCAGCGTTAGGGCAGAGTATGGCTACACCTTC.